A selection of T cell receptor beta chains follows, all from one sample in a study of blood T cell repertoires in COVID-19. Sequencing used immunoSEQ multiplex PCR; TCRdb keeps in-frame clones, though not all of them. The table shows about 250,000 clones, with roughly 85% occurring only once. Input material: PBMCs or T cells enriched from blood (not recorded which). The source is a woman in her 50s with acute COVID-19. The CDR3 runs from the conserved cysteine through the conserved F or W. Fields, in order: D gene, V gene, J gene, clone size, CDR3 protein, CDR3 DNA. D genes are given only for firm matches. Only part of the rows carry a size: once, few, many, or a class if the clone is expanded.

d_call: -; v_call: TRBV13; j_call: TRBJ1-4; clone_size: once; cdr3_aa: CASSPQGRGTNEKLFF; cdr3_nt: TGTGCCAGCAGCCCTCAGGGACGGGGGACTAATGAAAAACTGTTTTTT
d_call: -; v_call: TRBV18; j_call: TRBJ1-1; clone_size: -; cdr3_aa: CASSPKQLNTEAFF; cdr3_nt: TGTGCCAGCTCACCTAAACAGTTGAACACTGAAGCTTTCTTT
d_call: TRBD1; v_call: TRBV13; j_call: TRBJ2-1; clone_size: -; cdr3_aa: CASSLMRDSSTYNEQFF; cdr3_nt: TGTGCCAGCAGCTTAATGAGGGACAGCAGTACCTACAATGAGCAGTTCTTC
d_call: TRBD1; v_call: TRBV6-4; j_call: TRBJ2-2; clone_size: -; cdr3_aa: CASRPGQGSGELFF; cdr3_nt: TGTGCCAGCAGACCAGGACAGGGGTCCGGGGAGCTGTTTTTT
d_call: TRBD1; v_call: TRBV19; j_call: TRBJ1-1; clone_size: -; cdr3_aa: CASSAWTLQGDTEAFF; cdr3_nt: TGTGCCAGTAGTGCCTGGACCCTTCAGGGGGACACTGAAGCTTTCTTT
d_call: -; v_call: TRBV2; j_call: TRBJ1-5; clone_size: -; cdr3_aa: CASSTFGISNQPQHF; cdr3_nt: TGTGCCAGCAGTACTTTCGGGATTAGCAATCAGCCCCAGCATTTT
d_call: -; v_call: TRBV2; j_call: TRBJ2-2; clone_size: -; cdr3_aa: CASINAMTRTGELFF; cdr3_nt: TGTGCCAGCATCAATGCCATGACGCGGACCGGGGAGCTGTTTTTT
d_call: TRBD2; v_call: TRBV6-5; j_call: TRBJ2-5; clone_size: once; cdr3_aa: CASSAGGPQETQYF; cdr3_nt: TGTGCCAGCTCCGCGGGGGGGCCACAAGAGACCCAGTACTTC
d_call: TRBD2; v_call: TRBV19; j_call: TRBJ2-5; clone_size: -; cdr3_aa: CASSIISGAQETQYF; cdr3_nt: TGTGCCAGTAGTATTATAAGCGGGGCCCAAGAGACCCAGTACTTC
d_call: -; v_call: TRBV12-3/TRBV12-4; j_call: TRBJ1-2; clone_size: -; cdr3_aa: CASSLDRVYGYTF; cdr3_nt: TGTGCCAGCAGTTTAGACAGAGTCTATGGCTACACCTTC
d_call: TRBD1; v_call: TRBV5-5; j_call: TRBJ1-2; clone_size: -; cdr3_aa: CASSSGTANYYGYTF; cdr3_nt: TGTGCCAGCAGCTCCGGGACAGCGAACTACTATGGCTACACCTTC
d_call: -; v_call: TRBV30; j_call: TRBJ2-7; clone_size: -; cdr3_aa: CAWGYRDSEQYF; cdr3_nt: TGTGCCTGGGGTTACAGGGATAGCGAGCAGTACTTC
d_call: -; v_call: TRBV4-3; j_call: TRBJ1-2; clone_size: -; cdr3_aa: CASSQLRTASGYTF; cdr3_nt: TGCGCCAGCAGCCAACTCCGGACAGCTTCTGGCTACACCTTC
d_call: TRBD1; v_call: TRBV7-2; j_call: TRBJ1-2; clone_size: -; cdr3_aa: CASREPSGQGARGYTF; cdr3_nt: TGTGCCAGCCGCGAACCCTCGGGACAGGGGGCCAGGGGCTACACCTTC
d_call: TRBD2; v_call: TRBV19; j_call: TRBJ2-5; clone_size: -; cdr3_aa: CASSFRTSGGETQYF; cdr3_nt: TGTGCCAGTAGTTTCCGGACTAGCGGGGGAGAGACCCAGTACTTC
d_call: -; v_call: TRBV19; j_call: TRBJ1-1; clone_size: -; cdr3_aa: CASRASDMNTEAFF; cdr3_nt: TGTGCCAGTAGGGCGAGTGACATGAACACTGAAGCTTTCTTT
d_call: -; v_call: TRBV4-2; j_call: TRBJ1-2; clone_size: few; cdr3_aa: CASSQGGGDGYTF; cdr3_nt: TGTGCCAGCAGCCAAGGCGGAGGGGATGGCTACACCTTC
d_call: TRBD1; v_call: TRBV10-3; j_call: TRBJ1-2; clone_size: once; cdr3_aa: CAISEPGITGGTRGYTF; cdr3_nt: TGTGCCATCAGTGAGCCAGGGATAACAGGGGGCACCCGGGGCTACACCTTC
d_call: TRBD2; v_call: TRBV11-2; j_call: TRBJ2-3; clone_size: -; cdr3_aa: CASSSWVAGGQWSTDTQYF; cdr3_nt: TGTGCCAGCAGCTCCTGGGTAGCGGGGGGGCAATGGAGCACAGATACGCAGTATTTT
d_call: TRBD1; v_call: TRBV30; j_call: TRBJ1-2; clone_size: -; cdr3_aa: CAWSVGTAYGYTF; cdr3_nt: TGTGCCTGGAGTGTTGGGACAGCGTATGGCTACACCTTC
d_call: -; v_call: TRBV4-1; j_call: TRBJ2-1; clone_size: -; cdr3_aa: CASSQERSGNEQFF; cdr3_nt: TGCGCCAGCAGCCAAGAGAGGTCAGGGAATGAGCAGTTCTTC
d_call: -; v_call: TRBV30; j_call: TRBJ1-3; clone_size: -; cdr3_aa: CAWSVPSGGTGNTIYF; cdr3_nt: TGTGCCTGGAGTGTACCTTCTGGGGGCACTGGAAACACCATATATTTT
d_call: -; v_call: TRBV5-6; j_call: TRBJ2-7; clone_size: -; cdr3_aa: CASSFRGNEQYF; cdr3_nt: TGTGCCAGCAGCTTCCGGGGGAACGAGCAGTACTTC
d_call: TRBD2; v_call: TRBV19; j_call: TRBJ2-3; clone_size: -; cdr3_aa: CASSMAGGRTDTQYF; cdr3_nt: TGTGCCAGTAGTATGGCGGGGGGGCGAACAGATACGCAGTATTTT
d_call: -; v_call: TRBV3-1/TRBV3-2; j_call: TRBJ1-6; clone_size: -; cdr3_aa: CASSQVRGGNSPLHF; cdr3_nt: TGTGCCAGCAGCCAAGTAAGGGGGGGTAATTCACCCCTCCACTTT
d_call: TRBD1; v_call: TRBV4-2; j_call: TRBJ1-4; clone_size: -; cdr3_aa: CASSQAGGTNEKLFF; cdr3_nt: TGTGCCAGCAGCCAAGCAGGGGGAACTAATGAAAAACTGTTTTTT
d_call: TRBD2; v_call: TRBV24-1; j_call: TRBJ2-1; clone_size: -; cdr3_aa: CATSETGTSGNEQFF; cdr3_nt: TGTGCCACCAGTGAGACCGGGACTAGCGGAAATGAGCAGTTCTTC
d_call: TRBD1; v_call: TRBV15; j_call: TRBJ2-7; clone_size: -; cdr3_aa: CATSRGPGQGTYEQYF; cdr3_nt: TGTGCCACCAGCAGAGGACCGGGACAGGGGACCTACGAGCAGTACTTC
d_call: TRBD1; v_call: TRBV7-9; j_call: TRBJ2-3; clone_size: -; cdr3_aa: CASSMTGAYTDTQYF; cdr3_nt: TGTGCCAGCAGCATGACAGGGGCGTACACAGATACGCAGTATTTT
d_call: -; v_call: TRBV18; j_call: TRBJ1-1; clone_size: -; cdr3_aa: CASLRGQDTEAFF; cdr3_nt: TGTGCCAGCTTGCGGGGGCAGGACACTGAAGCTTTCTTT
d_call: TRBD1; v_call: TRBV29-1; j_call: TRBJ1-1; clone_size: -; cdr3_aa: CSAGQGWDTEAFF; cdr3_nt: TGCAGCGCAGGACAGGGATGGGACACTGAAGCTTTCTTT
d_call: -; v_call: TRBV11-3; j_call: TRBJ1-2; clone_size: -; cdr3_aa: CASTQGISQGYTF; cdr3_nt: TGTGCCAGCACCCAGGGAATATCGCAGGGCTACACCTTC
d_call: TRBD2; v_call: TRBV7-3; j_call: TRBJ2-1; clone_size: once; cdr3_aa: CASSPFAAGGYNEQFF; cdr3_nt: TGTGCCAGCAGCCCCTTCGCAGCGGGGGGATACAATGAGCAGTTCTTC
d_call: -; v_call: TRBV20-1; j_call: TRBJ1-2; clone_size: -; cdr3_aa: CSAPDSYGYTF; cdr3_nt: TGCAGTGCTCCGGACAGCTATGGCTACACCTTC
d_call: -; v_call: TRBV4-2; j_call: TRBJ1-1; clone_size: -; cdr3_aa: CATGRGGGTEAFF; cdr3_nt: TGTGCCACAGGACGGGGGGGCGGTACTGAAGCTTTCTTT
d_call: -; v_call: TRBV9; j_call: TRBJ2-7; clone_size: -; cdr3_aa: CASSVATTLYEQYF; cdr3_nt: TGTGCCAGCAGCGTAGCTACGACACTCTACGAGCAGTACTTC
d_call: -; v_call: TRBV6-6; j_call: TRBJ1-3; clone_size: -; cdr3_aa: CASSYSEGGGNTIYF; cdr3_nt: TGTGCCAGCAGTTACTCGGAGGGAGGTGGAAACACCATATATTTT
d_call: TRBD1; v_call: TRBV29-1; j_call: TRBJ1-1; clone_size: -; cdr3_aa: CSVNRGGGTEAFF; cdr3_nt: TGCAGCGTAAACAGGGGAGGAGGCACTGAAGCTTTCTTT
d_call: -; v_call: TRBV5-1; j_call: TRBJ1-1; clone_size: many; cdr3_aa: CASKLDTNTEAFF; cdr3_nt: TGCGCCAGCAAACTGGACACGAACACTGAAGCTTTCTTT
d_call: -; v_call: TRBV3-1/TRBV3-2; j_call: TRBJ1-1; clone_size: -; cdr3_aa: CASSPAGYTEAFF; cdr3_nt: TGTGCCAGCAGCCCTGCGGGGTACACTGAAGCTTTCTTT
d_call: TRBD2; v_call: TRBV7-2; j_call: TRBJ2-3; clone_size: -; cdr3_aa: CASSLALAGHTDTQYF; cdr3_nt: TGTGCCAGCAGCTTAGCGCTAGCGGGGCACACAGATACGCAGTATTTT
d_call: -; v_call: TRBV5-1; j_call: TRBJ1-3; clone_size: -; cdr3_aa: CASSLPGGSGNTIYF; cdr3_nt: TGCGCCAGCAGCCTACCGGGGGGCTCTGGAAACACCATATATTTT
d_call: TRBD1; v_call: TRBV7-2; j_call: TRBJ2-7; clone_size: -; cdr3_aa: CASGDRDYEQYF; cdr3_nt: TGTGCCAGCGGAGACAGGGATTACGAGCAGTACTTC
d_call: TRBD1; v_call: TRBV6-6; j_call: TRBJ2-2; clone_size: -; cdr3_aa: CASSPTGTGGAVTGELFF; cdr3_nt: TGTGCCAGCAGTCCGACCGGGACAGGGGGCGCGGTCACCGGGGAGCTGTTTTTT
d_call: TRBD2; v_call: TRBV3-1/TRBV3-2; j_call: TRBJ2-5; clone_size: -; cdr3_aa: CASSRGGQETQYF; cdr3_nt: TGTGCCAGCAGCCGCGGGGGACAAGAGACCCAGTACTTC
d_call: -; v_call: TRBV5-4; j_call: TRBJ2-7; clone_size: -; cdr3_aa: CASSQQTSGPYEQYF; cdr3_nt: TGTGCCAGCAGCCAACAAACGAGCGGGCCCTACGAGCAGTACTTC
d_call: -; v_call: TRBV7-2; j_call: TRBJ1-6; clone_size: -; cdr3_aa: CASSPQAGYNSPLHF; cdr3_nt: TGTGCCAGCAGCCCTCAGGCGGGTTATAATTCACCCCTCCACTTT
d_call: -; v_call: TRBV13; j_call: TRBJ1-5; clone_size: many; cdr3_aa: CASSSGAHQPQHF; cdr3_nt: TGTGCCAGCAGCTCTGGGGCCCATCAGCCCCAGCATTTT
d_call: TRBD1; v_call: TRBV7-9; j_call: TRBJ2-6; clone_size: -; cdr3_aa: CAPTGGAGANVLTF; cdr3_nt: TGTGCCCCAACAGGGGGAGCAGGGGCCAACGTCCTGACTTTC
d_call: TRBD1; v_call: TRBV7-2; j_call: TRBJ2-5; clone_size: few; cdr3_aa: CASSLRLGDRGRETQYF; cdr3_nt: TGTGCCAGCAGCTTAAGACTCGGGGACAGGGGGCGGGAGACCCAGTACTTC
d_call: -; v_call: TRBV5-1; j_call: TRBJ1-5; clone_size: -; cdr3_aa: CASSADPQANQPQHF; cdr3_nt: TGCGCCAGCAGCGCGGACCCACAGGCCAATCAGCCCCAGCATTTT
d_call: -; v_call: TRBV20-1; j_call: TRBJ1-2; clone_size: -; cdr3_aa: CSAQQGLGYTF; cdr3_nt: TGCAGTGCTCAGCAGGGTCTCGGCTACACCTTC
d_call: -; v_call: TRBV2; j_call: TRBJ2-7; clone_size: once; cdr3_aa: CASTRGSYEQYF; cdr3_nt: TGTGCCAGCACCCGGGGTTCCTACGAGCAGTACTTC
d_call: TRBD1; v_call: TRBV11-2; j_call: TRBJ2-3; clone_size: -; cdr3_aa: CASSSQGVLGTQYF; cdr3_nt: TGTGCCAGCAGCTCTCAGGGGGTATTGGGTACGCAGTATTTT
d_call: -; v_call: TRBV12-3/TRBV12-4; j_call: TRBJ1-1; clone_size: -; cdr3_aa: CASSPRVNTEAFF; cdr3_nt: TGTGCCAGCAGTCCTAGAGTGAACACTGAAGCTTTCTTT
d_call: -; v_call: TRBV19; j_call: TRBJ1-5; clone_size: -; cdr3_aa: CASSLQKNQPQHF; cdr3_nt: TGTGCCAGTAGTCTACAGAAGAATCAGCCCCAGCATTTT
d_call: -; v_call: TRBV4-3; j_call: TRBJ1-5; clone_size: -; cdr3_aa: CASSQDLGHPNSNQPQHF; cdr3_nt: TGCGCCAGCAGCCAAGATCTTGGACACCCAAATAGCAATCAGCCCCAGCATTTT
d_call: -; v_call: TRBV7-3; j_call: TRBJ1-2; clone_size: -; cdr3_aa: CASSSGQLYGYTF; cdr3_nt: TGTGCCAGCAGCTCCGGACAGCTCTATGGCTACACCTTC
d_call: TRBD2; v_call: TRBV6-5; j_call: TRBJ2-1; clone_size: -; cdr3_aa: CASTDGSGGHNEQFF; cdr3_nt: TGTGCCAGCACCGACGGGAGCGGGGGGCACAATGAGCAGTTCTTC
d_call: -; v_call: TRBV9; j_call: TRBJ1-3; clone_size: once; cdr3_aa: CASSGGTLSSGNTIYF; cdr3_nt: TGTGCCAGCAGCGGCGGGACTTTGAGCTCTGGAAACACCATATATTTT